The entry that follows covers one T cell receptor beta chain sequence. Its antigen is as yet unknown. The sample belongs to a study of Ad26.COV2.S vaccination and SARS-CoV-2 variants. Study-level information: Donor got 5x10^10 or 1x10^11 viral particles of Ad26.COV2.S. Overall study findings and caveats: Comparable non-spike TCR breadth was observed in vaccine and placebo recipients.

Treatment defined: over 15 received Ad26.COV2.S at low or high dose, single or two shots; about 5 received placebo; per-sample allocation not given. Collection of samples fell on day 63 after the first vaccine or placebo injection. As its vector, the vaccine had Ad26, which expressed Wuhan-strain SARS-CoV-2 spike. The repertoire was sequenced with immunoSEQ multiplex PCR; TCRdb's copy has only in-frame clones and lacks some. The repertoire consists of a few hundred thousand clones, with under 90% occurring once and the leading ten covering 7% to 9.5%. The CDR3 length is 16 residues. The V end lost 0 bases, the J end lost 10 bases, and 21 bases lay between the germline ends. Looked up from germline, CDR1 is MNHEY and CDR2 is SVGAGI.

The sample in question was peripheral blood, obtained in a trial of Ad26.COV2.S vaccine versus placebo. The chain couples TRBV6-5 to TRBJ1-1, with a possible D match to TRBD1 (5 bases). This receptor was obtained from a person between 18 and 59 years old who received the Ad26.COV2.S COVID-19 vaccine or a placebo. The CDR3 bases are TGTGCCAGCAGTTACTCCACCCTCGCGGGGCCGACGGGAGCTTTCTTT. Its translation is CASSYSTLAGPTGAFF.